Below, 22 T cell receptor beta chains from the same sample are listed, as sequenced in a study of blood T cell repertoires in COVID-19. This table comes from immunoSEQ multiplex PCR, and its TCRdb copy is limited to in-frame clones, with some not included. The sample yields some 90,000 clones, 70% to 85% seen once. The sequenced sample was peripheral blood. The receptor source for this set is an older woman in a cohort sampled during active or convalescent COVID-19.

The chain joins TRBV2 to TRBJ2-1; D unclear. There are 17 residues in the CDR3. The V gene lost 4 bases and the J gene lost 5 bases, with 21 bases spanning the gap. CDR1 and CDR2 from the germline V gene are SNHLY and FYNNEI. The CDR3, as DNA: TGTGCCAGCAGTGGGTTTCTTAGAGCGACGGCAAACAATGAGCAGTTCTTC. This codes for CASSGFLRATANNEQFF.

The V call is TRBV4-1, the J call TRBJ1-1, with unresolved D. The CDR3 loop spans 16 amino acids. V lost 1 base and J 0 bases, leaving 12 bases between the germline ends. CDR1 MGHRA and CDR2 YSYEKL come from the germline V gene. DNA for the CDR3: TGCGCCAGCAGCCAAGCGTTGGGCAAAGTGAACACTGAAGCTTTCTTT. Its translation is CASSQALGKVNTEAFF.

The V call is TRBV28, the J call TRBJ1-2, with 11 bases fitting TRBD1. The CDR3 totals 17 residues. CDR1 and CDR2 from the germline V gene are MDHEN and SYDVKM. Trimming cost V 4 bases and J 4 bases; bases outside gene matches: 11. The CDR3 DNA is TGTGCCAGCAGTTCCCTCGTGGGGACAGGGGGATCCTATGGCTACACCTTC. It encodes CASSSLVGTGGSYGYTF.

This clone was picked up a small number of times. The CDR3, as DNA: TGTGCCAGCAGCCACGGGACAGCCTATTCACCCCTCCACTTT. Translating gives CASSHGTAYSPLHF. The V call is TRBV14, the J call TRBJ1-6, with TRBD1 matching 7 bases. The CDR3 has 14 amino acids. Germline V lookup: CDR1 SGHDN, CDR2 FVKESK. V dropped 3 bases and J dropped 8; count of bases not matched to a gene: 4.

The J gene is TRBJ1-2, the V gene TRBV7-2; the match to TRBD1 covers 9 bases. The CDR3 is 15 amino acids. Trimming at V came to 2 bases and at J to 8 bases, leaving 9 bases not matched to a gene. Germline V gene sequence: CDR1 SGHTA, CDR2 FQGNSA. CDR3 loop: CASSLSGTGIRGYTF. The CDR3 nucleotides are TGTGCCAGCAGCTTATCCGGGACAGGGATCCGCGGCTACACCTTC.

The rearrangement uses TRBV5-1 and TRBJ2-7, with 10 bases identical to TRBD2. V lost 5 bases, J lost 0 bases, and 5 bases stayed unmatched. CDR1 and CDR2 from the germline V gene are SGHRS and YFSETQ. This CDR3 comprises 15 residues. CDR3 loop: CASRSGGAGSYEQYF. CDR3 in DNA: TGCGCCAGCAGGAGCGGGGGGGCGGGCTCCTACGAGCAGTACTTC.

V usage is TRBV6-6 and J usage is TRBJ1-2; TRBD1 is a possible D gene (5 bases). V was pared by 6 bases and J by 5 bases, with 16 bases between. Germline V CDR1 and CDR2: MNHNY, SVGAGI (reference sequence). CDR3 length equals 14 residues. CDR3 in DNA: TGTGCCAGCAGCGCATCGGGGGATGGGTATGGCTACACCTTC. Amino acid sequence: CASSASGDGYGYTF.

V gene TRBV6-5 combines with J gene TRBJ2-7; 9 bases match TRBD1. The germline gives CDR1 MNHEY, CDR2 SVGAGI. This CDR3 spans 14 amino acids. The ends lost 6 bases at V and 3 bases at J; junction bases unmatched: 6. The CDR3 region has the DNA TGTGCCAGCAGGCGGGGACAGGGAAGCTACGAGCAGTACTTC. It is translated as CASRRGQGSYEQYF.

The gene calls are TRBV4-1 and TRBJ2-3; 13 bases match TRBD2. This CDR3 is 17 amino acids long. Germline V CDR1 and CDR2: MGHRA, YSYEKL. Trimming at V came to 0 bases and at J to 2 bases, leaving 2 bases not matched to a gene. CDR3 coding DNA: TGCGCCAGCAGCCAAGAAGGGACTAGCGGGGCCACAGATACGCAGTATTTT. Protein: CASSQEGTSGATDTQYF.

The chain couples TRBV7-3 to TRBJ1-6; TRBD1 is a possible D gene (6 bases). Germline CDR1 and CDR2: SGHTA and FQGTGA. CDR3 length: 15 residues. The V end lost 1 base, the J end lost 5 bases, and 9 bases lay between the germline ends. The CDR3 spells CASSLSGQHNSPLHF. CDR3 nucleotide sequence: TGTGCCAGCAGCTTAAGCGGACAGCATAATTCACCCCTCCACTTT.

The chain employs TRBV6-2 or TRBV6-3 and TRBJ1-5; unclear D gene. Germline-derived CDR1 and CDR2 are MNHEY and SVGEGT. Trimming shortened V by 2 bases and J by 0 bases, and 14 bases separated the two germline ends. This CDR3 spans 17 amino acids. Written as DNA, the CDR3 is TGTGCCAGCAGTTACGGTTCGGCCAGGAATAGCAATCAGCCCCAGCATTTT. It encodes CASSYGSARNSNQPQHF.

V usage is TRBV7-9 and J usage is TRBJ2-2; D remains unclear. This CDR3 region has 12 residues. Trimming took 2 bases from V and 8 from J, leaving 6 bases between them. Per the germline V gene, CDR1 is SEHNR and CDR2 is FQNEAQ (reference sequence). CDR3 amino acids: CASSLWAGELFF. CDR3 sequence (DNA): TGTGCCAGCAGCTTATGGGCTGGGGAGCTGTTTTTT.

The V and J genes are TRBV19 and TRBJ2-1, with a weak D call TRBD1 (6 bases). This CDR3 contains 14 residues. The V gene's germline CDR1 is LNHDA and CDR2 SQIVND (reference sequence). The V and J ends lost 2 bases and 5 bases respectively, with 10 bases between them. The DNA for the CDR3 is TGTGCCAGTAGTATATACAGGGTCCACAATGAGCAGTTCTTC. It translates to CASSIYRVHNEQFF.

In this sample, this clone turned up once. This chain uses TRBV11-3 with TRBJ2-1; 8 bases align to TRBD1. Germline V gives CDR1 SGHNT, CDR2 YENEEA. This CDR3 has 14 amino acids. V dropped 5 bases and J dropped 8; count of bases not matched to a gene: 8. The CDR3 DNA is TGTGCCAGCAGCCCACAGGGGGGCCCCGATGAGCAGTTCTTC. Translating it yields CASSPQGGPDEQFF.

The chain links TRBV3-1 (or the pseudogene TRBV3-2) to TRBJ1-3; D unresolved. This CDR3 is built from 13 residues. Germline loops: CDR1 LGHDT, CDR2 YNNKEL (reference sequence). The V gene lost 0 bases and the J gene lost 4 bases, with 4 bases spanning the gap. This chain's CDR3 is CASSQEQGNTIYF. Here the CDR3 DNA reads TGTGCCAGCAGCCAAGAACAGGGAAACACCATATATTTT.

The chain combines TRBV12-3 or TRBV12-4 with TRBJ2-3; a weak D match, TRBD1 (6 bases). CDR3 length: 12 amino acids. V shed 7 bases and J shed 5 bases, with 10 bases lying between them. The CDR3 loop reads CASNRVRDTQYF. The CDR3 region has the DNA TGTGCCAGCAACAGGGTTAGAGATACGCAGTATTTT.

This clone came up a few times. CDR3 protein: CASRKDRGSTGELFF. The CDR3 region has the DNA TGTGCCAGCAGAAAGGACAGGGGGAGCACCGGGGAGCTGTTTTTT. The chain carries TRBV5-4 and TRBJ2-2; 10 positions agree with TRBD1. Germline V gives CDR1 SGHNT, CDR2 YYREEE (reference sequence). The V and J ends lost 5 bases and 4 bases, in that order; junction bases with no gene match: 5. The CDR3 length is 15 residues.

The chain recombines TRBV5-1 with TRBJ2-5; 11 positions match TRBD2. The CDR3 is made up of 16 amino acids. Unmatched junction bases numbered 3, after V lost 1 base and J lost 1 base. CDR1 is SGHRS, CDR2 YFSETQ, per germline. The chain's CDR3 is CASSLFLAGGQETQYF. CDR3 sequence (DNA): TGCGCCAGCAGCTTGTTCCTAGCGGGGGGCCAAGAGACCCAGTACTTC.

The gene calls are TRBV6-1 and TRBJ2-7; D is undetermined. Per the germline V gene, CDR1 is MNHNS and CDR2 is SASEGT. V lost 1 base and J lost 2, with 9 bases in between. The CDR3 extends over 14 amino acids. The DNA for the CDR3 is TGTGCCAGCAGTGAAGGGCAATCCCCCTACGAGCAGTACTTC. Protein sequence: CASSEGQSPYEQYF.

This clone was found once. The DNA of the CDR3 is TGTGCCAGCAGCCCTAGGGCAGACAGATACATTGCTGAAGCTTTCTTT. Protein: CASSPRADRYIAEAFF. The chain employs TRBV7-6 and TRBJ1-1; a weak D match, TRBD1 (5 bases). The CDR3 totals 16 residues. Trimming took off 5 bases at V and 6 bases at J, with 22 bases between the two ends. CDR1 and CDR2 from the germline V gene are SGHVS and FNYEAQ.

The chain links TRBV5-4 to TRBJ2-3; TRBD2 matches 9 bases. The CDR3 contains 16 residues. CDR1 SGHNT and CDR2 YYREEE come from the germline V gene (reference sequence). V lost 0 bases, J lost 5 bases, and 7 bases stayed unmatched. CDR3: CASSLVVAGEGDTQYF. Written as DNA, the CDR3 is TGTGCCAGCAGCTTGGTAGTAGCGGGGGAGGGAGATACGCAGTATTTT.

The chain recombines TRBV20-1 with TRBJ2-3; no clear D gene. V was cut by 6 bases and J by 6 bases, with 10 bases left in between. Germline CDR1 reads DFQATT; CDR2 reads SNEGSKA (reference sequence). This CDR3 has 11 residues. The chain's CDR3 is CSALLADTQYF. The CDR3 bases are TGCAGTGCCCTCTTGGCTGATACGCAGTATTTT.